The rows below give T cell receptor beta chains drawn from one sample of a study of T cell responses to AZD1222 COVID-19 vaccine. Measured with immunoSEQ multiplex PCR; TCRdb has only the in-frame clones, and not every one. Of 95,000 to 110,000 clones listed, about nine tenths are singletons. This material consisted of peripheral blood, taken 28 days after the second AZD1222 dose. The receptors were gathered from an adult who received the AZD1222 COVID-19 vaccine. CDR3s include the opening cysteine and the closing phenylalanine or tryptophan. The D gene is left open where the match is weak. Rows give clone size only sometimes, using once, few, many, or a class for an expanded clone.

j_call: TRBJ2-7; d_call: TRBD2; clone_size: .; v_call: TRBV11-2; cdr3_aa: CASSRSSGSYEQYF; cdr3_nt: TGTGCCAGCAGCAGATCTAGCGGGAGCTACGAGCAGTACTTC
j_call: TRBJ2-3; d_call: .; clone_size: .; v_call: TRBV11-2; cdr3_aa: CASSSEFTDTQYF; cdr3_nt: TGTGCCAGCAGCTCCGAATTCACAGATACGCAGTATTTT
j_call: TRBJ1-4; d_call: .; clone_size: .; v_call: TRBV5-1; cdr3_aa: CASSDGQLTNEKLFF; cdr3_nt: TGCGCCAGCAGCGACGGACAGCTAACTAATGAAAAACTGTTTTTT
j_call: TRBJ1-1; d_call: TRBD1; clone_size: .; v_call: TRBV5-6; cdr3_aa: CASSWDRPGRTEAFF; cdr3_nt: TGTGCCAGCAGCTGGGACAGGCCCGGGAGGACTGAAGCTTTCTTT
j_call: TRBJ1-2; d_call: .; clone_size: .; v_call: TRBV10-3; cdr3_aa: CAISESGATYGYTF; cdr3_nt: TGTGCCATCAGTGAGTCGGGTGCTACTTATGGCTACACCTTC
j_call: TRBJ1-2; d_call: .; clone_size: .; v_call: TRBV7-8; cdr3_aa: CASSRPSSYGYTF; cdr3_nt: TGTGCCAGCAGCCGACCGAGCTCCTATGGCTACACCTTC
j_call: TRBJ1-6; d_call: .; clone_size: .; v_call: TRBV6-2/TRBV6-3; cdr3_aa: CASTPRGTYNSPLHF; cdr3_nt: TGTGCCAGCACCCCCCGGGGGACCTATAATTCACCCCTCCACTTT
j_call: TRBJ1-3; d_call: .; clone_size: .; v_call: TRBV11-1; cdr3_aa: CASSVVESGNTIYF; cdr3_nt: TGTGCCAGCAGCGTCGTCGAGTCTGGAAACACCATATATTTT
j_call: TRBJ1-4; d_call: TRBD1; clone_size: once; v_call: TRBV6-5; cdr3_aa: CASSFLTGGAKKLFF; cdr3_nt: TGTGCCAGCAGTTTCTTAACAGGGGGCGCGAAAAAACTGTTTTTT
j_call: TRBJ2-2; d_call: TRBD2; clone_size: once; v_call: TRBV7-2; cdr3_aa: CASNPSGGPTGELFF; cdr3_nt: TGTGCCAGCAACCCTAGCGGGGGGCCCACCGGGGAGCTGTTTTTT
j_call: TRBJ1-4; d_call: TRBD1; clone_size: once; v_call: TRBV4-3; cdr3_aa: CASSPGGRTNEKLFF; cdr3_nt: TGCGCCAGCAGCCCAGGGGGCCGGACTAATGAAAAACTGTTTTTT
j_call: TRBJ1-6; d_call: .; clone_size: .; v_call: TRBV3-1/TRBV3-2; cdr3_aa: CASNQGWVDNSPLHF; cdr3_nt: TGTGCCAGCAACCAGGGGTGGGTGGATAATTCACCCCTCCACTTT
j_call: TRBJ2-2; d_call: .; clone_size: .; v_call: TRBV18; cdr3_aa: CASSPSVPRVDGELFF; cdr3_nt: TGTGCCAGCTCACCAAGTGTTCCAAGGGTTGACGGGGAGCTGTTTTTT
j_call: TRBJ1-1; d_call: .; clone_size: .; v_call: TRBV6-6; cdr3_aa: CASLGGRIWNTEAFF; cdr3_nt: TGTGCCAGCTTAGGGGGGCGTATTTGGAACACTGAAGCTTTCTTT
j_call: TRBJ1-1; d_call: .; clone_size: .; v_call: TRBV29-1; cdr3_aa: CSVEVSHNTEAFF; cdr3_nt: TGCAGCGTTGAAGTCAGCCACAACACTGAAGCTTTCTTT
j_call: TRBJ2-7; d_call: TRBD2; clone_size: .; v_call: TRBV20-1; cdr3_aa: CSASRSGTPYEQYF; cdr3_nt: TGCAGTGCAAGTCGTAGCGGGACCCCCTACGAGCAGTACTTC
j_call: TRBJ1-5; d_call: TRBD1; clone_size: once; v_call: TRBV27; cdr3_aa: CASRQPGQGDQPQHF; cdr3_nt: TGTGCCAGCAGACAGCCGGGACAGGGGGATCAGCCCCAGCATTTT
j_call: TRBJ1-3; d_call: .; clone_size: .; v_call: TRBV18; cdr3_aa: CASSPQGNSGNTIYF; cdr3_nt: TGTGCCAGCTCACCACAAGGGAACTCTGGAAACACCATATATTTT
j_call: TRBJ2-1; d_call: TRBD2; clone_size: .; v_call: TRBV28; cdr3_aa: CASSPRGGRLAGRVF; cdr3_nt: TGTGCCAGCAGTCCCCGGGGGGGGAGACTAGCGGGAAGAGTCTTC
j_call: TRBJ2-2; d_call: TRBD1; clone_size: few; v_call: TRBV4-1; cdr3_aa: CASSQEGQGSGELFF; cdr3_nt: TGCGCCAGCAGCCAAGAGGGACAGGGGTCCGGGGAGCTGTTTTTT
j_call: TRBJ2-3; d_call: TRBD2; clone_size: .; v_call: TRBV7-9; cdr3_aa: CASSPTSGRGGDTQYF; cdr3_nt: TGTGCCAGCAGCCCGACTAGCGGGAGAGGAGGAGATACGCAGTATTTT
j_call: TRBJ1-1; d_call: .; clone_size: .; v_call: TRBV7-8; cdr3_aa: CASSRRTNTEAFF; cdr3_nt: TGTGCCAGCAGCCGACGGACCAACACTGAAGCTTTCTTT
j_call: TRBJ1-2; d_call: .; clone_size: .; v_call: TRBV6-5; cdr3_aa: CASSARGTTYGYTF; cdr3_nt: TGTGCCAGCTCCGCCCGGGGCACGACCTATGGCTACACCTTC
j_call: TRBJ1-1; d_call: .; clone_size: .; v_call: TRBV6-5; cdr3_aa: CASSSTGGEAFF; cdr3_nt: TGTGCCAGCAGTTCCACCGGGGGTGAAGCTTTCTTT
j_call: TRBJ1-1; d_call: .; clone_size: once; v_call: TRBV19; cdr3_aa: CASSIEAASGTEAFF; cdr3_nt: TGTGCCAGTAGTATAGAAGCAGCTAGTGGGACTGAAGCTTTCTTT
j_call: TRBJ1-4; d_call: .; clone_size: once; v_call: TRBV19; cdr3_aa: CASSDGGWKLFF; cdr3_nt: TGTGCCAGTAGTGATGGGGGTTGGAAACTGTTTTTT
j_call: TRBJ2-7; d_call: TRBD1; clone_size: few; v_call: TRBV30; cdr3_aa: CAWSTGTGGLEQYF; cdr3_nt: TGTGCCTGGAGTACAGGGACAGGGGGCCTCGAGCAGTACTTC
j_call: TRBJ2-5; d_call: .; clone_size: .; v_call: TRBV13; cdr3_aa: CASSLGRREETQYF; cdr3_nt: TGTGCCAGCAGCTTAGGTCGGAGGGAAGAGACCCAGTACTTC
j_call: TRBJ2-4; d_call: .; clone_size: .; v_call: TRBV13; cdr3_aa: CASSTASLAKNIQYF; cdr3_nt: TGTGCCAGCAGCACCGCGTCCCTAGCCAAAAACATTCAGTACTTC